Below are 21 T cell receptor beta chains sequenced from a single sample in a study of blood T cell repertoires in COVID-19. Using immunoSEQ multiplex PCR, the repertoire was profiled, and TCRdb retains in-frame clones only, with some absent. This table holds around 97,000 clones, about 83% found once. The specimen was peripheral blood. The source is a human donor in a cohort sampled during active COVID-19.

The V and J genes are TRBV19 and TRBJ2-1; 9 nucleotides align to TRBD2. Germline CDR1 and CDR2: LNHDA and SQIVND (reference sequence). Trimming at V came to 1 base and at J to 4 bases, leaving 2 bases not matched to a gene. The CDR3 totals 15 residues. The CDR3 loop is CASSIVAGEYNEQFF. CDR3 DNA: TGTGCCAGTAGTATAGTAGCGGGAGAATACAATGAGCAGTTCTTC. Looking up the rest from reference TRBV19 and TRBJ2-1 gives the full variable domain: DGGITQSPKYLFRKEGQNVTLSCEQNLNHDAMYWYRQDPGQGLRLIYYSQIVNDFQKGDIAEGYSVSREKKESFPLTVTSAQKNPTAFYLCASSIVAGEYNEQFFGPGTRLTVL.

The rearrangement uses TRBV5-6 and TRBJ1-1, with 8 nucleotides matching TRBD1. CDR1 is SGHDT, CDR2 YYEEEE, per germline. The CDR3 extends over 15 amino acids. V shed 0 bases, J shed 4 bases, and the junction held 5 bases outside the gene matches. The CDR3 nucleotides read TGTGCCAGCAGCTTGGATTCAGGGGGCTCCACTGAAGCTTTCTTT. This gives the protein CASSLDSGGSTEAFF.

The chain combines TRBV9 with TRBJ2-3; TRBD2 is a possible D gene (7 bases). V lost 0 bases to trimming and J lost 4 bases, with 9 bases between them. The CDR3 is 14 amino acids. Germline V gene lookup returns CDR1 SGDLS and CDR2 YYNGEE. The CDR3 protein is CASSVARGPDTQYF. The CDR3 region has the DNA TGTGCCAGCAGCGTAGCGCGGGGGCCAGATACGCAGTATTTT.

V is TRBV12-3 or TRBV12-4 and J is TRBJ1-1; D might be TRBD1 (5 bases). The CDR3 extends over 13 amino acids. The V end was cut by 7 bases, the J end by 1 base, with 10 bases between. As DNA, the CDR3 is TGTGCCAGCAAAGGGGAAGGGAACACTGAAGCTTTCTTT. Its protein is CASKGEGNTEAFF.

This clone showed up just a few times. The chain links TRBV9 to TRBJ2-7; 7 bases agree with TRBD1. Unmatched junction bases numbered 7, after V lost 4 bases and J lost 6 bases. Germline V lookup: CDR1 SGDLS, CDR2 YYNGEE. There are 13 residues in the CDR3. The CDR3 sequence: CASSTRQGLEQYF. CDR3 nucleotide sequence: TGTGCCAGCAGCACGCGACAGGGCCTCGAGCAGTACTTC. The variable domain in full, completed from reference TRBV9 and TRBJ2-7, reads DSGVTQTPKHLITATGQRVTLRCSPRSGDLSVYWYQQSLDQGLQFLIQYYNGEERAKGNILERFSAQQFPDLHSELNLSSLELGDSALYFCASSTRQGLEQYFGPGTRLTVT.

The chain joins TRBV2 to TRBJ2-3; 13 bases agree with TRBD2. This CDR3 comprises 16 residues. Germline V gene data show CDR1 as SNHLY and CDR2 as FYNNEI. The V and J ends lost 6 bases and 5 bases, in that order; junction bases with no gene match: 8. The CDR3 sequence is CASSRGLAGAQDTQYF. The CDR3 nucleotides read TGTGCCAGCAGCCGCGGACTAGCGGGAGCTCAAGATACGCAGTATTTT.

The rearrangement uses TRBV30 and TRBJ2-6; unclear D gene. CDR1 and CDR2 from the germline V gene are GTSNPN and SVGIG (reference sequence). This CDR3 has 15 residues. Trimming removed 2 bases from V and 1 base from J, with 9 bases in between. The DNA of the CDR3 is TGTGCCTGGAGTATAACCCGGTCTGGGGCCAACGTCCTGACTTTC. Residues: CAWSITRSGANVLTF. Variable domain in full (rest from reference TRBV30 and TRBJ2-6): SQTIHQWPATLVQPVGSPLSLECTVEGTSNPNLYWYRQAAGRGLQLLFYSVGIGQISSEVPQNLSASRPQDRQFILSSKKLLLSDSGFYLCAWSITRSGANVLTFGAGSRLTVL.

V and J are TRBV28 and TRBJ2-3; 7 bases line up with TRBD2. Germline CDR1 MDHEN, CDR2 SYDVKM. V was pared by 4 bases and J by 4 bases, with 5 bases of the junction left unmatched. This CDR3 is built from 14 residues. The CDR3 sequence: CASSSGAGSDTQYF. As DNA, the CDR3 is TGTGCCAGCAGTTCAGGAGCGGGATCAGATACGCAGTATTTT.

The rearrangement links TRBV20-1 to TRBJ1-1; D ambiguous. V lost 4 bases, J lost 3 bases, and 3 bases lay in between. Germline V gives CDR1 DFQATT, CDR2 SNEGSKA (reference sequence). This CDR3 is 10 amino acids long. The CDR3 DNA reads TGCAGTGCTACGGACACTGAAGCTTTCTTT. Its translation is CSATDTEAFF.

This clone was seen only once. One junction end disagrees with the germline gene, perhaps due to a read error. The CDR3 sequence is CATSGDLFGSYEQYF. CDR3 in DNA: TGTGCCACCAGCGGAGACTTGTTCGGCTCCTACGAGCAGTACTTC. The rearrangement joins TRBV15 to TRBJ2-7; no reliable D call. The germline CDR1 and CDR2 sequences are LNHNV and YYDKDF (reference sequence). The CDR3 loop spans 15 amino acids.

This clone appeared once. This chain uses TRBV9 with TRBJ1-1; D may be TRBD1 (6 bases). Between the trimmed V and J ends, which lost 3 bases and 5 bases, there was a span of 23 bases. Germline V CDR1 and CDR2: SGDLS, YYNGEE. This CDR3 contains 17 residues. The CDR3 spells CASSAPRGGARSTEAFF. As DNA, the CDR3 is TGTGCCAGCAGCGCCCCCCGGGGGGGGGCGAGGAGTACTGAAGCTTTCTTT.

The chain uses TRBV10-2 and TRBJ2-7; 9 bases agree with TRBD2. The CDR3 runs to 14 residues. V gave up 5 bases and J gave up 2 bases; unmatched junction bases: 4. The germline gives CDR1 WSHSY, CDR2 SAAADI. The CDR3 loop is CASSTSGRTYEQYF. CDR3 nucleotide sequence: TGCGCCAGCAGTACTAGCGGGCGAACCTACGAGCAGTACTTC.

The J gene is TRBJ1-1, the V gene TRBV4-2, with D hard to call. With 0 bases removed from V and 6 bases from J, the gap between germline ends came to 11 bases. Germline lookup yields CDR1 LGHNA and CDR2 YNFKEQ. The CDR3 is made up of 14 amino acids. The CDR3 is CASSQDMGGSEAFF. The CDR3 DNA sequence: TGTGCCAGCAGCCAAGATATGGGAGGCTCTGAAGCTTTCTTT.

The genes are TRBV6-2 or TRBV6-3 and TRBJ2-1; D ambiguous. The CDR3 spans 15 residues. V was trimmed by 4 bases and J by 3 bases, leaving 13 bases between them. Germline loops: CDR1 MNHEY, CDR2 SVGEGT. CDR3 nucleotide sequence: TGTGCCAGCAGTTCAGGCCAGGAATACTACAATGAGCAGTTCTTC. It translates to CASSSGQEYYNEQFF.

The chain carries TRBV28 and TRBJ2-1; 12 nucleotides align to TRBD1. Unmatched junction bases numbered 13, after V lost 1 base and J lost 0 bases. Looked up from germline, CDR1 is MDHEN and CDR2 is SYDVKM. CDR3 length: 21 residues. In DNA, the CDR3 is TGTGCCAGCAGTTTATCCTCTCCGGGACAGGGGGCTAAAAACTCCTACAATGAGCAGTTCTTC. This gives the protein CASSLSSPGQGAKNSYNEQFF.

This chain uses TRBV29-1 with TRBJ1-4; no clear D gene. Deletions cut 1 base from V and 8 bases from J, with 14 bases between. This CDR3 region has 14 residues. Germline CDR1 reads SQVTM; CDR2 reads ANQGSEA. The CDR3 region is CSVEVSRFGEKLFF. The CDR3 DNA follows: TGCAGCGTTGAAGTTTCCAGGTTTGGGGAAAAACTGTTTTTT.

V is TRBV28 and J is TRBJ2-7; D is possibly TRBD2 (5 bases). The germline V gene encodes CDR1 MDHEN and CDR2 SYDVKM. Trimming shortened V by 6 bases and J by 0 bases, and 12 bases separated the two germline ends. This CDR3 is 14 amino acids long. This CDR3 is CASSLGGDSYEQYF. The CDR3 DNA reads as TGTGCCAGCAGCCTCGGAGGAGACTCCTACGAGCAGTACTTC. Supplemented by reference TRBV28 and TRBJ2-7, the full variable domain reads DVKVTQSSRYLVKRTGEKVFLECVQDMDHENMFWYRQDPGLGLRLIYFSYDVKMKEKGDIPEGYSVSREKKERFSLILESASTNQTSMYLCASSLGGDSYEQYFGPGTRLTVT.

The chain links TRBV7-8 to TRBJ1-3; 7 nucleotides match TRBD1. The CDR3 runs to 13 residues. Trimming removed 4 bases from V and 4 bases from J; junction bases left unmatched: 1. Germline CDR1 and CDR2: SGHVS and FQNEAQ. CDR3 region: CASSSDRGNTIYF. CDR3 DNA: TGTGCCAGCAGCTCGGACAGGGGAAACACCATATATTTT.

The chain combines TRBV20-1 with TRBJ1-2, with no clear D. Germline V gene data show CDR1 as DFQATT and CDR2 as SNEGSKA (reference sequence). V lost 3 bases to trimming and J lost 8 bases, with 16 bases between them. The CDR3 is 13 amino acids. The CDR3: CSASGPSGYGYTF. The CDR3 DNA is TGCAGTGCTAGTGGTCCCTCCGGGTACGGCTACACCTTC.

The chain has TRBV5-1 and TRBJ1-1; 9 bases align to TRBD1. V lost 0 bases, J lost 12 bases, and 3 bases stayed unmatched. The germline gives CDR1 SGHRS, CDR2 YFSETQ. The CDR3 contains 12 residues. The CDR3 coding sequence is TGCGCCAGCAGCTTGGAAGGGACAGGGTCTTTCTTT. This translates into CASSLEGTGSFF.

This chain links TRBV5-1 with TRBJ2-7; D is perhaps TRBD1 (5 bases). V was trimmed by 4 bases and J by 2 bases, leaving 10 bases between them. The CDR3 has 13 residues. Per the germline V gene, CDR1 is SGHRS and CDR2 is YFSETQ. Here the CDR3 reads CASSTDNAYEQYF. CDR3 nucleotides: TGCGCCAGCAGCACGGACAATGCCTACGAGCAGTACTTC.